The 20 T cell receptor beta chains given below trace back to one sample, sequenced in a study of T cells in women clearing cervical HPV infection. TCRdb's copy holds only in-frame clones and misses some; the assay was immunoSEQ multiplex PCR. The sample spans fewer than 10,000 clones; the ten largest clones claim around 8.2%. Material for sequencing was blood buffy coat. Receptors were obtained from a woman between 18 and 70 years old with a cervical HPV16 infection that either progressed to CIN3+ or cleared (not recorded which).

Comment on this clone: The read ends 3 residues shy of where the CDR3 ends; the end is completed using the germline J gene. The gene calls are TRBV2 and TRBJ2-3; 11 nucleotides line up with TRBD2. CDR3 size: 17 residues. Germline V gene lookup returns CDR1 SNHLY and CDR2 FYNNEI. Trimming took 4 bases from V and 0 from J; bases not matched to a gene: 6. The DNA read from the CDR3 is TGTGCCAGCAGTGGATGGGGACTAGCGGCTAGCACAGATACG. Protein: CASSGWGLAASTDT. The CDR3, in full, reads CASSGWGLAASTDTQYF.

Remarks on this clone: The read ends 3 residues before the CDR3 terminus; that terminus is restored from the germline J gene. The chain has TRBV7-9 and TRBJ2-4; no reliable D call. The germline V gene has CDR1 SEHNR and CDR2 FQNEAQ (reference sequence). CDR3 length equals 11 residues. CDR3 residues: CASTPNYGQYF. The sequenced part of the CDR3 DNA is TGTGCCAGCACCCCAAACTATGGT.

For this clone: The CDR3 end is not reached by the read, which stops 3 residues before it; the germline J gene fills it in. The chain uses TRBV20-1 and TRBJ2-5; 10 bases agree with TRBD2. Germline CDR1 reads DFQATT; CDR2 reads SNEGSKA (reference sequence). This CDR3 region has 14 residues. Trimming removed 5 bases from V and 3 bases from J; junction bases left unmatched: 6. CDR3 loop: CSAQLAGRKETQYF. The DNA read from the CDR3 is TGCAGTGCTCAACTAGCGGGACGTAAAGAGACC.

Turning to this clone: Read coverage stops 3 residues before the CDR3 terminus; the germline J gene supplies the remainder. The chain uses TRBV2 and TRBJ2-3, with a tentative D call TRBD2 (5 bases). CDR3 length: 16 residues. Looked up from germline, CDR1 is SNHLY and CDR2 is FYNNEI. The CDR3 bases that were read are TGTGCCAGCAGTGATGCGGGCAGAACTTACCAAGAGACG. Translation gives CASSDAGRTYQET. The entire CDR3 protein is CASSDAGRTYQETQYF.

Points on this clone: The read gets to within 3 residues of the CDR3 end, and the germline J gene fills in the rest. The rearrangement uses TRBV2 and TRBJ2-3; TRBD2 is a possible D gene (5 bases). Germline CDR1 is SNHLY and CDR2 is FYNNEI. V was trimmed by 5 bases and J by 6 bases, leaving 15 bases between them. The CDR3 is 14 amino acids. The sequenced CDR3 bases are TGTGCCAGCAGTCCTAGGACTGGTGCGGATACG. Residues: CASSPRTGADT. The whole CDR3 region reads CASSPRTGADTQYF. The full variable domain, in which reference TRBV2 and TRBJ2-3 provide the parts outside the CDR3, is EPEVTQTPSHQVTQMGQEVILRCVPISNHLYFYWYRQILGQKVEFLVSFYNNEISEKSEIFDDQFSVERPDGSNFTLKIRSTKLEDSAMYFCASSPRTGADTQYFGPGTRLTVL.

Of note for this clone: The CDR3 end lies 3 residues beyond the end of the read and is filled in from the germline J gene. V gene TRBV7-6 combines with J gene TRBJ2-1; 11 bases map to TRBD2. Germline trimming cut 6 bases from V and 5 bases from J; bases unmatched to any gene: 9. Germline CDR1 is SGHVS and CDR2 is FNYEAQ. CDR3 length: 16 amino acids. The covered CDR3 bases are TGTGCCAGCAGAGCAAACCTGGGACTAGCGGACAATGAG. This translates into CASRANLGLADNE. The entire CDR3 sequence reads CASRANLGLADNEQFF.

With regard to this clone: Read sequence stops 3 residues before the CDR3 end, and the germline J gene provides the missing end. The rearrangement joins TRBV19 to TRBJ1-2; perhaps TRBD1 as D (5 bases). Per germline, CDR1 LNHDA and CDR2 SQIVND (reference sequence). This CDR3 region has 14 residues. The covered CDR3 bases are TGTGCCAGCAGAGACAGAACATCCTACAATGAC. Amino acids: CASRDRTSYND. The full-length CDR3 reads as CASRDRTSYNDYTF. Full variable domain (outside the CDR3, taken from reference TRBV19 and TRBJ1-2): DGGITQSPKYLFRKEGQNVTLSCEQNLNHDAMYWYRQDPGQGLRLIYYSQIVNDFQKGDIAEGYSVSREKKESFPLTVTSAQKNPTAFYLCASRDRTSYNDYTFGSGTRLTVV.

About this clone itself: With the read ending 3 residues before the CDR3 end, the germline J gene is used to fill in that end. The chain recombines TRBV19 with TRBJ1-2; D gene ambiguous. Per germline, CDR1 LNHDA and CDR2 SQIVND (reference sequence). This CDR3 contains 16 residues. CDR3 sequence: CASSIRSGASTDTYTF. Incomplete CDR3 DNA: TGTGCCAGTAGTATCCGTTCAGGAGCTAGCACAGATACC.

Frequency places this clone as medium-sized. The read comes to an end 3 residues before the CDR3 does, leaving the germline J gene to fill in the end. The chain links TRBV5-1 to TRBJ2-3; 7 nucleotides align to TRBD1. Germline CDR1 SGHRS, CDR2 YFSETQ. This CDR3 is 15 amino acids long. J gave up 4 bases and V 0 bases, and 5 bases lay outside the gene matches. Here the CDR3 reads CASSLDFQGADTQYF. The DNA read from the CDR3 is TGCGCCAGCAGCTTGGATTTCCAGGGGGCAGATACG.

Details on this clone: Distinct nucleotide sequences in the sample also encode this CDR3. CDR3 sequence reads: CASSIRSGNTGNTIYF. The CDR3 DNA, read in part, is TGTGCCAGTAGTATCCGAAGCGGGAATACTGGAAACACC. The chain combines TRBV19 with TRBJ1-3, with D hard to call. The CDR3 is cut off 3 residues early in the read; its end comes from the germline J gene. Trimming took off 3 bases at V and 2 bases at J, with 14 bases between the two ends. CDR3 size: 16 residues. Germline CDR1 is LNHDA and CDR2 is SQIVND (reference sequence).

The part of the CDR3 DNA that was read is TGTGCCAGCAGCTTCCAACCCAGCGGGGGGCAAGAGACG. Amino acids: CASSFQPSGGQET. The whole CDR3 region reads CASSFQPSGGQETQYF. The rearrangement uses TRBV7-8 and TRBJ2-3, with 9 positions matching TRBD2. The read terminates 3 residues before the CDR3 end, so the remaining end is supplied by the germline J gene. Germline CDR1 is SGHVS and CDR2 is FQNEAQ. CDR3 length: 16 amino acids.

Concerning this clone: Germline and junction disagree at one end, which may indicate a read error. The read ends 3 residues before the CDR3 terminus; that terminus is restored from the germline J gene. This chain connects TRBV7-2 to TRBJ1-2, with 12 bases that match TRBD1. CDR1 and CDR2 (germline): SGHTA, FQGNSA. The CDR3 has 17 residues. CDR3 DNA, as far as it was read: TGTGTCAGCAGCTTAGCGCCGGGACAGGGGGCAGGTTATGGC. Its protein is CVSSLAPGQGAGYG. The complete CDR3 sequence is CVSSLAPGQGAGYGYTF. Complete variable domain (other parts from reference TRBV7-2 and TRBJ1-2): GAGVSQSPSNKVTEKGKDVELRCDPISGHTALYWYRQSLGQGLEFLIYFQGNSAPDKSGLPSDRFSAERTGGSVSTLTIQRTQQEDSAVYLCVSSLAPGQGAGYGYTFGSGTRLTVV.

Frequency places this clone as medium-sized. Coverage ceases 3 residues before the CDR3 finishes, and the germline J gene fills in the end. The chain has TRBV10-3 and TRBJ2-2, with D possibly being TRBD2 (5 bases). The CDR3 is made up of 16 amino acids. Germline V gene lookup returns CDR1 ENHRY and CDR2 SYGVKD. The V end was cut by 0 bases, the J end by 6 bases, with 14 bases between. Incomplete CDR3 DNA: TGTGCCATCAGTGAGTCCCTAGCTATTGGGGCCGGGGAG. It translates to CAISESLAIGAGE. The entire CDR3 reads CAISESLAIGAGELFF.

Points on this clone: The read ends 3 residues shy of where the CDR3 ends; the end is completed using the germline J gene. The chain carries TRBV7-8 and TRBJ1-1, with D possibly TRBD1 on 5 matching bases. V was trimmed by 2 bases and J by 1 base, leaving 8 bases between them. The length of the CDR3 is 14 residues. Germline lookup yields CDR1 SGHVS and CDR2 FQNEAQ. The sequenced CDR3 bases are TGTGCCAGCAGCTTAAGTCAGGGGAACACTGAA. Its protein product is CASSLSQGNTE. The CDR3 reads in full as CASSLSQGNTEAFF.

In regard to this clone: The read ends 3 residues early relative to the CDR3; the germline J gene fills the gap. V usage is TRBV7-3 and J usage is TRBJ1-2; D not certain. The CDR3 extends over 13 amino acids. Germline lookup yields CDR1 SGHTA and CDR2 FQGTGA. The sequenced CDR3 bases are TGTGCCAGCAGCTTACGTCCGGGGATAGAC. Protein product: CASSLRPGID. The whole CDR3 sequence is CASSLRPGIDYTF.

Notes on this clone: The read is 3 residues too short to cover the CDR3 end, so that end is filled in from the germline J gene. The chain uses TRBV5-4 and TRBJ1-2; D may be TRBD1 (5 bases). The V gene's germline CDR1 is SGHNT and CDR2 YYREEE (reference sequence). The length of the CDR3 is 13 residues. CDR3 DNA (partial): TGTGCCAGCAGCCCTTCCCGGGGGAAGGGC. Its translation: CASSPSRGKG. The whole CDR3 region reads CASSPSRGKGYTF. Complete variable domain (other parts from reference TRBV5-4 and TRBJ1-2): ETGVTQSPTHLIKTRGQQVTLRCSSQSGHNTVSWYQQALGQGPQFIFQYYREEENGRGNFPPRFSGLQFPNYSSELNVNALELDDSALYLCASSPSRGKGYTFGSGTRLTVV.

Worth noting for this clone: The read ends 3 residues early relative to the CDR3; the germline J gene fills the gap. The identical CDR3 is also encoded by other nucleotide sequences in the sample. The V gene is TRBV18, the J gene TRBJ1-3; possible D gene TRBD1, 5 bases. Per the germline V gene, CDR1 is KGHSH and CDR2 is LQKENI. The CDR3 has 13 amino acids. CDR3 amino acids: CASSEGAEGTIYF. The sequenced part of the CDR3 DNA is TGTGCCAGCTCAGAAGGGGCAGAAGGCACT.

As for this clone: The read halts 3 residues ahead of the CDR3 end, with the missing end drawn from the germline J gene. The chain recombines TRBV7-9 with TRBJ1-1; 8 bases are a match to TRBD1. Germline CDR1 and CDR2: SEHNR and FQNEAQ (reference sequence). The CDR3 runs 14 residues. Unmatched junction bases numbered 4, after V lost 1 base and J lost 6 bases. CDR3 DNA, as far as it was read: TGTGCCAGCAGCTTAGTTGACAGGGGTCCTGAA. Translation gives CASSLVDRGPE. In full, the CDR3 reads CASSLVDRGPEAFF.

The chain's CDR3 is CASSITGGAATEAFF. CDR3 DNA, as far as it was read: TGTGCCAGTAGTATAACAGGGGGCGCGGCGACTGAA. The chain recombines TRBV19 with TRBJ1-1; TRBD1 agrees at 9 bases. The CDR3 end lies 3 residues beyond the end of the read and is filled in from the germline J gene. CDR1 LNHDA and CDR2 SQIVND come from the germline V gene (reference sequence). The CDR3 loop spans 15 amino acids. The J segment lost 5 bases and the V segment lost 2 bases, leaving 6 bases of the junction unmatched.

Frequency places this clone as medium-sized. The read falls 3 residues short of the CDR3 end, and the missing part is taken from the germline J gene. The chain joins TRBV2 to TRBJ2-1; D ambiguous. Per the germline V gene, CDR1 is SNHLY and CDR2 is FYNNEI. The CDR3 is 13 residues long. V dropped 4 bases and J dropped 7 bases, with 11 bases sitting between them. CDR3 region: CASSVWLSNEQFF. The DNA read from the CDR3 is TGTGCCAGCAGTGTTTGGCTTTCTAATGAG.